The 6 T cell receptor beta chains below all came from one sample that was sequenced in a study of cytomegalovirus exposure and HLA in healthy donors. Clones were read by immunoSEQ multiplex PCR, and TCRdb kept only the in-frame ones, dropping some. The sample lists 100,000 to 150,000 clones, approximately 91% occurring once. Sequencing was done on a sample of PBMCs. These receptor sequences come from a woman aged 18-29 years in good health and CMV-seronegative.

This clone occurred a few times. The chain uses TRBV7-8 and TRBJ1-2, with D possibly TRBD1 on 6 matching bases. CDR1 and CDR2 (germline): SGHVS, FQNEAQ. CDR3 length equals 14 residues. Trimming took 6 bases from V and 5 from J, leaving 16 bases between them. In DNA, the CDR3 is TGTGCCAGCAGTACCAGGGGCAGACCATATGGCTACACCTTC. Its protein is CASSTRGRPYGYTF.

The rearrangement joins TRBV5-1 to TRBJ2-1; weak D call: TRBD2 (6 bases). Trimming stripped 4 bases from V and 3 bases from J, with 17 bases between. This CDR3 region has 16 residues. Germline CDR1 and CDR2: SGHRS and YFSETQ. CDR3 residues: CASSLGPAEGYNEQFF. CDR3 coding DNA: TGCGCCAGCAGCCTTGGGCCCGCGGAGGGCTACAATGAGCAGTTCTTC. Drawing the rest from reference TRBV5-1 and TRBJ2-1, the complete variable domain is KAGVTQTPRYLIKTRGQQVTLSCSPISGHRSVSWYQQTPGQGLQFLFEYFSETQRNKGNFPGRFSGRQFSNSRSEMNVSTLELGDSALYLCASSLGPAEGYNEQFFGPGTRLTVL.

The chain joins TRBV5-1 to TRBJ2-3, with TRBD2 identical over 7 bases. The CDR3 spans 16 residues. With 4 bases clipped from V and 5 bases from J, the junction kept 13 bases outside the gene matches. The germline gives CDR1 SGHRS, CDR2 YFSETQ. The CDR3 region is CASSPRTRGDVDTQYF. The CDR3 DNA reads as TGCGCCAGCAGCCCCCGGACTAGAGGCGACGTAGATACGCAGTATTTT.

The CDR3 here is CASSETGTSGRGEQFF. The CDR3 DNA follows: TGTGCCAGCAGTGAAACCGGGACTAGCGGGAGGGGGGAGCAGTTCTTC. The rearrangement joins TRBV6-1 to TRBJ2-1, with 16 bases lining up with TRBD2. Trimming at V came to 2 bases and at J to 10 bases, leaving 5 bases not matched to a gene. This CDR3 has 16 amino acids. Germline values: CDR1 MNHNS, CDR2 SASEGT.

The CDR3 DNA is TGTGCCTGGTCCCACGGCCCACTAGGAGGGGAGACCCAGTACTTC. This sequence encodes CAWSHGPLGGETQYF. The rearrangement uses TRBV30 and TRBJ2-5; possible D gene TRBD2, 6 bases. There are 15 residues in the CDR3. V was pared by 5 bases and J by 5 bases, with 21 bases between. CDR1 is GTSNPN, CDR2 SVGIG, per germline (reference sequence).

The chain uses TRBV5-6 and TRBJ1-1; 9 positions agree with TRBD1. Trimming cost V 2 bases and J 8 bases; bases outside gene matches: 4. Germline V gives CDR1 SGHDT, CDR2 YYEEEE. This CDR3 spans 13 amino acids. CDR3 in DNA: TGTGCCAGCAGCTTACAGGGGGCAACGGAAGCTTTCTTT. The encoded protein is CASSLQGATEAFF.